This T cell receptor (beta chain) was sequenced during a study of T cell repertoires in cytomegalovirus infection. Study-wide background: Both CMV infection and a matching HLA type were indicated by public TCR beta signatures.

Notes on this clonotype: Its antigen is as yet unknown.

V shed 0 bases and J 0 bases; nucleotides not matched to a gene: 4. In germline, CDR1 is SGHVS, CDR2 FNYEAQ. This CDR3 is built from 17 residues. The study's findings and limits: CMV carriers having the relevant HLA were flagged by cumulative public TCR beta family frequency.

A single record per CDR3 protein comes from TCRdb applying MiXCR to the reads. The sample consists of roughly 800,000 distinct CDR3 sequences, about 29% of them appearing once. The chain joins TRBV7-6 to TRBJ1-5; TRBD1 matches at 8 bases. The sample was cultured CD8+ T cells from PBMCs, taken from culture after CMV antigen stimulation. The sequence derives from a human donor in good health (CMV status not recorded). Some clones in this sample may be carry-over from other donors' samples. The CDR3 region is CASSLAVQGVSNQPQHF. In DNA form, the CDR3 reads TGTGCCAGCAGCTTAGCGGTACAGGGGGTTAGCAATCAGCCCCAGCATTTT.